What follows describes a single T cell receptor (beta chain). V lost 3 bases and J lost 4; bases outside the gene matches: 9. The CDR3 runs 16 residues. CDR1 is MGHDK and CDR2 is SYGVNS in the germline V gene. In the source study's methods: Estimation of nucleated cell counts was performed using reference gene primer amplification. Using immunoSEQ multiplex PCR, the repertoire was profiled, and TCRdb retains in-frame clones only, with some absent. V and J calls and clone size follow that table, whereas D and trimming were derived from the DNA. The repertoire includes some 250,000 clones, around 87% of them detected once, and about 7.6% sits in the top ten. This sample stems from a study of blood T cell repertoires in COVID-19. Study-level background: The United States, Italy and Spain supplied acute and convalescent COVID-19 samples. PBMCs, B-cell-depleted T cells, or T cells provided the cDNA or gDNA that made up the material.

This TCR derives from a woman in her 70s with active or convalescent COVID-19. Sequencing used peripheral blood. This chain joins TRBV25-1 and TRBJ2-3; 8 bases map to TRBD2. The DNA of the CDR3 is TGTGCCAGCAGTGAGGGGGGCGGGGGGCCCTCAGATACGCAGTATTTT. Protein sequence: CASSEGGGGPSDTQYF.